The present T cell receptor (beta chain) was sequenced within a study of beta chain features in type 1 diabetes. Study-level background: Comparable age, gender and cell yields were observed in patients relative to healthy donors. Overall study results and limits: Highly expressing activated T cells could be over-counted with a cDNA template. In all four CD4+ subsets, TCRB CDR3 length was significantly, moderately reduced in type 1 diabetes. When VDJ junctions were examined, type 1 diabetes patients showed fewer insertions and more deletions.

Deletions cut 2 bases from V and 1 base from J, with 10 bases between. Germline assignment: CDR1 SGHRS and CDR2 YFSETQ. This CDR3 has 15 amino acids. Expressed TCRB transcripts were sequenced, since all the RNA that had been isolated was reverse transcribed. TCRdb keeps only in-frame clones here, not all; method: immunoSEQ multiplex PCR. The repertoire includes about 290,000 clones, approximately 8.1% of them detected once, and under 1.3% sits in the top ten. Concerning this clone: Its antigen is not identified.

The material sequenced was central memory CD4+ T cells from blood. The chain links TRBV5-1 to TRBJ2-1, with D maybe TRBD2 (5 bases). The TCR sequence derives from a woman younger than 35 in good health. CDR3 amino acids: CASSLTTSSYNEQFF. The CDR3 bases are TGCGCCAGCAGCTTAACTACTAGTTCCTACAATGAGCAGTTCTTC.